This T cell receptor beta chain is drawn from a study of blood T cell repertoires in COVID-19. Study details: Sample material is recorded as cDNA or gDNA derived from T cells, B-cell-depleted T cells, or PBMCs.

Profiling relied on immunoSEQ multiplex PCR, and the TCRdb table lists in-frame clones only, not all of them. The sample lists around 150,000 clones; 87% were seen once. Input material: peripheral blood. The receptor was isolated from a human donor in a cohort sampled during active COVID-19.

The CDR3 DNA reads TGTGCCAGCAGCATTGGAGGCAATGAGCAGTTCTTC. It specifies CASSIGGNEQFF. The V call is TRBV5-6, the J call TRBJ2-1, with TRBD2 as a possible D gene (5 bases). Trimming left V 4 bases short and J 6 bases short, with 8 bases between. The CDR3 runs to 12 residues. Germline values: CDR1 SGHDT, CDR2 YYEEEE.